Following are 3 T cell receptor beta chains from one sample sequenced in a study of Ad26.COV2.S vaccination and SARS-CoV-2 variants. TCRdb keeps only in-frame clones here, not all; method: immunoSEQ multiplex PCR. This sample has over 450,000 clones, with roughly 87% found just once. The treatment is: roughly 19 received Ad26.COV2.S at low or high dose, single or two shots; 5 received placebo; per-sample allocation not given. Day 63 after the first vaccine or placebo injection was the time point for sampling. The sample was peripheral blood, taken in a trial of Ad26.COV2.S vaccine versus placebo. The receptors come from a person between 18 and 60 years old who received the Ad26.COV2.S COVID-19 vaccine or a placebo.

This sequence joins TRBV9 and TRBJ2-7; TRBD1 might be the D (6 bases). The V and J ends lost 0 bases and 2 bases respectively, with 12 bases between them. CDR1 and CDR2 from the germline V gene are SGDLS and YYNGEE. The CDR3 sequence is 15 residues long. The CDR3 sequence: CASSVGPDRAYEQYF. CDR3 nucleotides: TGTGCCAGCAGCGTAGGTCCGGACAGAGCCTACGAGCAGTACTTC.

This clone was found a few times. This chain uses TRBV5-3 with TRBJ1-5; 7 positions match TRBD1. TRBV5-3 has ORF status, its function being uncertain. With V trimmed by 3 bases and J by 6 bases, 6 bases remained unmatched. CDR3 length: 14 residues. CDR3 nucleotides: TGTGCCAGAAGCTGGAACAGGGGAACTCAGCCCCAGCATTTT. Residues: CARSWNRGTQPQHF.

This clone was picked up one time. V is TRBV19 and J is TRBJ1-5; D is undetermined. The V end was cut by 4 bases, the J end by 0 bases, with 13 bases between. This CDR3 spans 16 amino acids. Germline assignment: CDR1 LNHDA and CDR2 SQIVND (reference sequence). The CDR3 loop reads CASSTSQRYSNQPQHF. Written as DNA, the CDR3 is TGTGCCAGTAGTACCTCACAGCGTTATAGCAATCAGCCCCAGCATTTT.